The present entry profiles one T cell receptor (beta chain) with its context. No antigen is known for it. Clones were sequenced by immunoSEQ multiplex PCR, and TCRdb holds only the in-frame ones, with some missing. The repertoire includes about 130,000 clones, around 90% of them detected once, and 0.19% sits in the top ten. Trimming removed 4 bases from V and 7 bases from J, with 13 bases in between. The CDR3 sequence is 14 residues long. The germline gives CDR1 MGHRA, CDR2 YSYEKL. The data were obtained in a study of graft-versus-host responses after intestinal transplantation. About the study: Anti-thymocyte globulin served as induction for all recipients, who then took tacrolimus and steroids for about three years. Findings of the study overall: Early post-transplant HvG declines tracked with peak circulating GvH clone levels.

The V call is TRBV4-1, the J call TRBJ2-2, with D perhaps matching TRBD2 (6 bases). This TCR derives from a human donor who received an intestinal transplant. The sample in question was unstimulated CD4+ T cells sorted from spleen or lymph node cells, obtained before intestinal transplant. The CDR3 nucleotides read TGCGCCAGCAGCCCCGTCGGGGGTCACGGGGAGCTGTTTTTT. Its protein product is CASSPVGGHGELFF.